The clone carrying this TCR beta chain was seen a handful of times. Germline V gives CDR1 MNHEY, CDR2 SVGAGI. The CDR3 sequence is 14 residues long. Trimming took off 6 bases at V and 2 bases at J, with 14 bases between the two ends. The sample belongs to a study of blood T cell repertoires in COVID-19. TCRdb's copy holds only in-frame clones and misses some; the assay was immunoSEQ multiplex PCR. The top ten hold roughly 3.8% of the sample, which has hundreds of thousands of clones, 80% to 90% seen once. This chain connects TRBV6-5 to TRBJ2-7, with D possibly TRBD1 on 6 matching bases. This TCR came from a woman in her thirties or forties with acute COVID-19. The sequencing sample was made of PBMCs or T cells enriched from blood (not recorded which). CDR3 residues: CASRADRRPYEQYF. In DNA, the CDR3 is TGTGCCAGCAGGGCTGACAGGAGACCCTACGAGCAGTACTTC.